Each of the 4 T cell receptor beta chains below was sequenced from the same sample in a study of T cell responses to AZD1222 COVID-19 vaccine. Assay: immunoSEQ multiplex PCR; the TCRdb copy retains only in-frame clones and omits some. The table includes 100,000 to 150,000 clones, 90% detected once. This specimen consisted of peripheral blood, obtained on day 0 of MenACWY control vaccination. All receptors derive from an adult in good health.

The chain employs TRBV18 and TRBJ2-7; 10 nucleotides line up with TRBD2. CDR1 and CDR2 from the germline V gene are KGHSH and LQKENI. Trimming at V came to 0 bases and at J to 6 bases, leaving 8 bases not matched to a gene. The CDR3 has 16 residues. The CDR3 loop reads CASSPPRASGRGEQYF. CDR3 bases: TGTGCCAGCTCACCACCGAGGGCTAGCGGGAGAGGCGAGCAGTACTTC.

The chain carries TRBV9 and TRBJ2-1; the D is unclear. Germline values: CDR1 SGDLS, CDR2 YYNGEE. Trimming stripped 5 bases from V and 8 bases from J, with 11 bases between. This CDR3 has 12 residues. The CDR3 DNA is TGTGCCAGCAGTATTGGCCGGGATGAGCAGTTCTTC. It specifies CASSIGRDEQFF.

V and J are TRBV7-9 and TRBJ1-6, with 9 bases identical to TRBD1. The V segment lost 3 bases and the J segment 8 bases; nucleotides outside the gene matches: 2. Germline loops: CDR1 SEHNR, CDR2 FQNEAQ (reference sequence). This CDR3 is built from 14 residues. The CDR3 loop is CASSFGQGYSPLHF. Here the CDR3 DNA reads TGTGCCAGCAGCTTTGGACAGGGGTATTCACCCCTCCACTTT.

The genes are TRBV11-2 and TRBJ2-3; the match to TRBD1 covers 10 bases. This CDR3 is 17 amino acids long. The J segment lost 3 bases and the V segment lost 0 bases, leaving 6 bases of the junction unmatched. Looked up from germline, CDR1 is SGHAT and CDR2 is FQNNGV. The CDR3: CASSLDRDRGATDTQYF. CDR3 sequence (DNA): TGTGCCAGCAGCTTAGACAGGGACAGGGGAGCAACAGATACGCAGTATTTT.